This T cell receptor beta chain originates from a study of shared clonotypes between healthy human individuals. Profiling relied on immunoSEQ multiplex PCR, and the TCRdb table lists in-frame clones only, not all of them. The sample holds approximately 720,000 clones; about 92% are singletons and the top ten take more than 20%. The germline gives CDR1 SGHTA, CDR2 FQGNSA. V trimming: 3 bases; J trimming: 4 bases; junction bases outside the gene matches: 9. This CDR3 has 15 amino acids. General study results and limits: A few donors showed sharing of 4.5% to 6% of naive CD4 clonotypes.

As defined, naive CD8 cells were CD45RO-negative and positively selected for CCR7, with terminally differentiated effector memory CD45RA+ cells excluded. With regard to this clone: Its antigen remains unidentified.

The clonotype was recovered from a young man in good health. The chain employs TRBV7-2 and TRBJ2-7; TRBD2 matches at 7 bases. The sequenced material came from naive CD8+ T cells sorted from blood. CDR3 protein: CASSLITSAAYEQYF. The CDR3 nucleotides are TGTGCCAGCAGCTTGATAACTAGCGCCGCATACGAGCAGTACTTC. The full variable domain, completed using reference TRBV7-2 and TRBJ2-7, is GAGVSQSPSNKVTEKGKDVELRCDPISGHTALYWYRQSLGQGLEFLIYFQGNSAPDKSGLPSDRFSAERTGGSVSTLTIQRTQQEDSAVYLCASSLITSAAYEQYFGPGTRLTVT.